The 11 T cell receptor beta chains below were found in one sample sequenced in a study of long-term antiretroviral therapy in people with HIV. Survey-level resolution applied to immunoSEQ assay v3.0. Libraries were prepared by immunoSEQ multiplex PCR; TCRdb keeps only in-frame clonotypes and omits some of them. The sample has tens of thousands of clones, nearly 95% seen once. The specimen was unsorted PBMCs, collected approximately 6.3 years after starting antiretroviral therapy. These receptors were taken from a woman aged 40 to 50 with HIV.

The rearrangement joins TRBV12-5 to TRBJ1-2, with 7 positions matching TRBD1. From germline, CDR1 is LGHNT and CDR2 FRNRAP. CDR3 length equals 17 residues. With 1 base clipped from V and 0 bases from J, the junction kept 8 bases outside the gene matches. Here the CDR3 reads CASGLAPTGTANYGYTF. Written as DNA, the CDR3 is TGTGCTAGTGGTTTGGCACCAACGGGGACAGCTAACTATGGCTACACCTTC.

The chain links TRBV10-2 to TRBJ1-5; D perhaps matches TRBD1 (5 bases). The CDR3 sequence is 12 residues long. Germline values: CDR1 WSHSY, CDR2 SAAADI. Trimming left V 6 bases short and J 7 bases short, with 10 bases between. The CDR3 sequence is CASRAGNQPQHF. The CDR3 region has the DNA TGCGCCAGCAGGGCAGGGAACCAGCCCCAGCATTTT.

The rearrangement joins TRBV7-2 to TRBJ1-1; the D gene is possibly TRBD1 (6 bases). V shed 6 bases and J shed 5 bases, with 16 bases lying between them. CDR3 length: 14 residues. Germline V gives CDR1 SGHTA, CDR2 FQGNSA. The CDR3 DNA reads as TGTGCCAGCAGTGCGAGGCAGGGGCCGACTGAAGCTTTCTTT. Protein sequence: CASSARQGPTEAFF.

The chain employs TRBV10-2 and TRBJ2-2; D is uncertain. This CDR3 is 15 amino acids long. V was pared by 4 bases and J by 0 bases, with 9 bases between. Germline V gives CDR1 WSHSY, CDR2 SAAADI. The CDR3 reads CASSVSGTNTGELFF. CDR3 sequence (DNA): TGCGCCAGCAGTGTCTCTGGGACGAACACCGGGGAGCTGTTTTTT.

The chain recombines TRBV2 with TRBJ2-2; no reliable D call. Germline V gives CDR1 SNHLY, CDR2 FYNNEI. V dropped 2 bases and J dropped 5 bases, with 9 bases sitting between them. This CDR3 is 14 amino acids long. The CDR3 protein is CASSEIVATGELFF. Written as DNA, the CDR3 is TGTGCCAGCAGTGAAATCGTAGCTACCGGGGAGCTGTTTTTT.

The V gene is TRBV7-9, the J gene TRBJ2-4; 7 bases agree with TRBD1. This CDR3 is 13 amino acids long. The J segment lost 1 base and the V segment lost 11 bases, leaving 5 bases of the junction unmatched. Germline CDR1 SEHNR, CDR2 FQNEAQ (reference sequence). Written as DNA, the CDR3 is TGTGCCGGCCAGGGGGACGCCAAAAACATTCAGTACTTC. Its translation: CAGQGDAKNIQYF.

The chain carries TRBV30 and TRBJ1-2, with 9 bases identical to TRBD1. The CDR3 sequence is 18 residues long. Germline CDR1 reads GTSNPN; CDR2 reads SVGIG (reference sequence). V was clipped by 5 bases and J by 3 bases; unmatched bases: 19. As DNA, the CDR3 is TGTGCCTGGGATGGTGCCTACTCGGACAGGGGAGGGGACTATGGCTACACCTTC. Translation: CAWDGAYSDRGGDYGYTF.

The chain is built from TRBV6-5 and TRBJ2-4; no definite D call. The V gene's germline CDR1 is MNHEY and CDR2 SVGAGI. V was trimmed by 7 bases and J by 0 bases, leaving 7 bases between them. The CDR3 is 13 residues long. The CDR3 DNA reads TGTGCCAGCACAGGAATAGCCAAAAACATTCAGTACTTC. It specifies CASTGIAKNIQYF.

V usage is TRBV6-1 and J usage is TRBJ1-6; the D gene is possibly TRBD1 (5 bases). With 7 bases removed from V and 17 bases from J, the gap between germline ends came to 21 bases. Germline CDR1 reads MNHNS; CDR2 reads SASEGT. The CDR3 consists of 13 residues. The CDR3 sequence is CASMTALGRSVHF. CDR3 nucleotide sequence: TGTGCCAGCATGACAGCCCTTGGGCGATCGGTCCACTTT.

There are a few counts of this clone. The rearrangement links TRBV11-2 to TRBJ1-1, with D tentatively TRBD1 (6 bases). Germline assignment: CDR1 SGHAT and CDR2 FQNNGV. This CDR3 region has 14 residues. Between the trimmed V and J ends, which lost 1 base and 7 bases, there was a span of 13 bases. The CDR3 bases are TGTGCCAGCAGCTTAGGTGGGACAAGTCGTGAAGCTTTCTTT. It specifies CASSLGGTSREAFF.

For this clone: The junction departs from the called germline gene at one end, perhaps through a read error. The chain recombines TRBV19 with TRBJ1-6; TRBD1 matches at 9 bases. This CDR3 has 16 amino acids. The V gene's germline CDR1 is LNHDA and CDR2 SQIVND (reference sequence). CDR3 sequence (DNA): TGTGCCAGTACCACAGGCCTGGGACAGGGTAATTCGCCCCTCCACTTT. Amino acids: CASTTGLGQGNSPLHF.